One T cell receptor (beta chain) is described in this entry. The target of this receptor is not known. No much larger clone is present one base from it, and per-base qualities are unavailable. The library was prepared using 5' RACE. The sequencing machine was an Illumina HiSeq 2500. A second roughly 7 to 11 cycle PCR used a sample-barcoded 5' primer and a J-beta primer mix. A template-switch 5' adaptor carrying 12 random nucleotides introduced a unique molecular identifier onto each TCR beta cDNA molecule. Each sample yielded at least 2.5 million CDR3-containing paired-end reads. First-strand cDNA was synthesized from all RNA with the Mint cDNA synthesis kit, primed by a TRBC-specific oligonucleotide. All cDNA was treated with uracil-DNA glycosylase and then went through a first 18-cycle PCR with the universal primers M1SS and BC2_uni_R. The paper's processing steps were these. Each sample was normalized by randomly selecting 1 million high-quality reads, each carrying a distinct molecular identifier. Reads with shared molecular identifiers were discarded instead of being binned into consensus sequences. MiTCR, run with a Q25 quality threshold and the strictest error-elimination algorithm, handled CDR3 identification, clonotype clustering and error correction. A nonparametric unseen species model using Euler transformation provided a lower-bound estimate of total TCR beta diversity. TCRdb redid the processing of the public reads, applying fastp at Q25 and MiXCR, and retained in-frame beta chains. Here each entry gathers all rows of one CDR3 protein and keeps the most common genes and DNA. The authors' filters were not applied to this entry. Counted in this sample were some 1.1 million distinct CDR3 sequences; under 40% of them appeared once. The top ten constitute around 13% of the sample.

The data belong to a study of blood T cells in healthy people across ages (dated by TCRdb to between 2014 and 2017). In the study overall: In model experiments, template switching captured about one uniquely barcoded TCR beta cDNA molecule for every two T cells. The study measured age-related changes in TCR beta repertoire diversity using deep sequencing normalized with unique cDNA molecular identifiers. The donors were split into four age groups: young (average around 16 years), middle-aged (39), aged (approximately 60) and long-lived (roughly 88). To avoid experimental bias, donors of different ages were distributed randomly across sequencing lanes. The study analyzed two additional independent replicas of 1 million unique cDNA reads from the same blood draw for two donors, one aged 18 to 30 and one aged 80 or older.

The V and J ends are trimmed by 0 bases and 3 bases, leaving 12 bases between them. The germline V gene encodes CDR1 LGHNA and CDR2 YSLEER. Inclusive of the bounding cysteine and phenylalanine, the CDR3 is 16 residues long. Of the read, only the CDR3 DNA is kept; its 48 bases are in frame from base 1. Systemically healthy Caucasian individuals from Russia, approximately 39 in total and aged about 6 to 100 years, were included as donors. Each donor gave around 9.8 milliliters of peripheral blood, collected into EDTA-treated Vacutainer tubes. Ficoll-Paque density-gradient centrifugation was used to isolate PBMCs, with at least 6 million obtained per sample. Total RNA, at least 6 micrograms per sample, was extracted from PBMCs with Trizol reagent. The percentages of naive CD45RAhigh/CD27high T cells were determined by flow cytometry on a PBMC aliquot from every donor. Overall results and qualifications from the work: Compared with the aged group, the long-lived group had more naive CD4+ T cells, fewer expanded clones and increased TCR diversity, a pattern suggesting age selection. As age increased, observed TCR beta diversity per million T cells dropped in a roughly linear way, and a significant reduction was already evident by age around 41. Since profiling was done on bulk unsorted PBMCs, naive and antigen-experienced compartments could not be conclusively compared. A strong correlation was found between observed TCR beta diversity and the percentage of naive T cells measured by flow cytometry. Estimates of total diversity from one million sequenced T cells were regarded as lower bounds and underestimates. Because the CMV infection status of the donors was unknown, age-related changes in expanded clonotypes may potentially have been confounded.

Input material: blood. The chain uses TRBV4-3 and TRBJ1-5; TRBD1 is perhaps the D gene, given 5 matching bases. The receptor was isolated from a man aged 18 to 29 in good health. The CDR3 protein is CASSQDRGSYNQPQHF. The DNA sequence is TGCGCCAGCAGCCAAGATCGGGGGTCATACAATCAGCCCCAGCATTTT.